These 23 T cell receptor beta chains share one sample of origin, sequenced in a study of T cell responses to AZD1222 COVID-19 vaccine. Libraries were prepared by immunoSEQ multiplex PCR; TCRdb keeps only in-frame clonotypes and omits some of them. The sample records about 96,000 clones, roughly nine tenths being singletons. The material was peripheral blood, obtained on day 0 of AZD1222 vaccination. Receptor source: an adult in good health.

This chain uses TRBV29-1 with TRBJ1-4; D ambiguous. The ends were cut back, 6 bases at V and 4 bases at J, with 12 bases in the middle. The germline V gene has CDR1 SQVTM and CDR2 ANQGSEA. The CDR3 loop spans 13 amino acids. The CDR3 coding sequence is TGCAGCGTAGCCCCTGCCCTTAATGAAAAACTGTTTTTT. Protein: CSVAPALNEKLFF.

The V call is TRBV6-5, the J call TRBJ1-5; D not resolved. The germline V gene encodes CDR1 MNHEY and CDR2 SVGAGI. The V end lost 6 bases, the J end lost 7 bases, and 13 bases lay between the germline ends. The CDR3 covers 13 residues. The CDR3 coding sequence is TGTGCCAGCAGGGTAACAAGGACCCAGCCCCAGCATTTT. Protein product: CASRVTRTQPQHF.

The CDR3 DNA reads as TGTGCCAGCAGCTTAGCTATGGGTAACTATGGCTACACCTTC. This encodes CASSLAMGNYGYTF. The chain carries TRBV7-2 and TRBJ1-2; the D is unclear. Germline V lookup: CDR1 SGHTA, CDR2 FQGNSA. Trimming took 0 bases from V and 1 from J, leaving 6 bases between them. This CDR3 is 14 amino acids long.

This chain links TRBV15 with TRBJ1-4; D not certain. The CDR3 loop spans 15 amino acids. The ends were cut back, 1 base at V and 0 bases at J, with 6 bases in the middle. CDR1 LNHNV and CDR2 YYDKDF come from the germline V gene (reference sequence). CDR3 bases: TGTGCCACCAGCAGAGCGGGGTCAACTAATGAAAAACTGTTTTTT. It encodes CATSRAGSTNEKLFF.

The V call is TRBV5-6, the J call TRBJ2-7; D might be TRBD1 (6 bases). Germline V gene lookup returns CDR1 SGHDT and CDR2 YYEEEE. The CDR3 sequence is 11 residues long. V was clipped by 4 bases and J by 4 bases, with 6 bases between them. The CDR3 loop is CASSQGYEQYF. DNA of the CDR3: TGTGCCAGCAGCCAGGGGTACGAGCAGTACTTC. Based on the CDR3 plus reference TRBV5-6 and TRBJ2-7, the full variable domain is DAGVTQSPTHLIKTRGQQVTLRCSPKSGHDTVSWYQQALGQGPQFIFQYYEEEERQRGNFPDRFSGHQFPNYSSELNVNALLLGDSALYLCASSQGYEQYFGPGTRLTVT.

The chain carries TRBV12-3 or TRBV12-4 and TRBJ1-1; D gene ambiguous. V lost 7 bases and J lost 5, with 8 bases in between. The CDR3 is made up of 11 amino acids. In nucleotides, the CDR3 is TGTGCCAGCACCCCGGGGACTGAAGCTTTCTTT. Protein product: CASTPGTEAFF.

V usage is TRBV6-5 and J usage is TRBJ1-2; 8 positions agree with TRBD1. V dropped 4 bases and J dropped 3; count of bases not matched to a gene: 4. CDR3 length equals 14 residues. Germline CDR1 MNHEY, CDR2 SVGAGI. In DNA form, the CDR3 reads TGTGCCAGCAGTTTGGGGACAGGTTACTATGGCTACACCTTC. Its translation: CASSLGTGYYGYTF.

The chain couples TRBV4-2 to TRBJ2-3, with 8 bases fitting TRBD2. CDR3 length: 17 amino acids. J gave up 4 bases and V 0 bases, and 9 bases lay outside the gene matches. Germline values: CDR1 LGHNA, CDR2 YNFKEQ. The CDR3 sequence is CASSQDLGLGSPDTQYF. CDR3 in DNA: TGTGCCAGCAGCCAAGACCTGGGACTAGGGTCCCCAGATACGCAGTATTTT.

V and J are TRBV6-5 and TRBJ1-2; TRBD1 matches at 9 bases. The length of the CDR3 is 15 residues. CDR1 and CDR2 from the germline V gene are MNHEY and SVGAGI. After removal of 8 bases from V and 3 bases from J, the junction contained 10 bases not matched to a gene. The CDR3 is CASGDRAFTYYGYTF. The CDR3 DNA sequence: TGTGCCAGCGGGGACAGGGCCTTCACCTACTATGGCTACACCTTC.

The chain recombines TRBV27 with TRBJ2-5; TRBD2 matches at 10 bases. Germline CDR1 reads MNHEY; CDR2 reads SMNVEV (reference sequence). CDR3 length: 15 amino acids. J was trimmed by 4 bases and V by 2 bases; bases with no gene match: 4. In DNA form, the CDR3 reads TGTGCCAGCAGTTTAAGCGGGGGGGCGTCAGAGACCCAGTACTTC. Encoded protein: CASSLSGGASETQYF.

This rearrangement joins TRBV6-5 to TRBJ2-3; 10 nucleotides match TRBD1. This CDR3 has 16 residues. The ends lost 2 bases at V and 4 bases at J; junction bases unmatched: 6. CDR1 and CDR2 (germline): MNHEY, SVGAGI. CDR3 loop: CASSYRPGQGPDTQYF. The DNA for the CDR3 is TGTGCCAGCAGTTACCGCCCGGGACAGGGGCCAGATACGCAGTATTTT.

The chain employs TRBV6-1 and TRBJ1-6; tentative D call: TRBD1 (6 bases). The germline V gene encodes CDR1 MNHNS and CDR2 SASEGT. Trimming shortened V by 3 bases and J by 6 bases, and 12 bases separated the two germline ends. The CDR3 consists of 15 residues. Here the CDR3 reads CASSDRWTVNSPLHF. CDR3 coding DNA: TGTGCCAGCAGTGATCGATGGACAGTTAATTCACCCCTCCACTTT.

This clone was seen just once. This sample also contains other DNA sequences that code for the same CDR3. The CDR3 coding sequence is TGTGCCAGCAGTGAAGGCGAGACCCAGTACTTC. Protein sequence: CASSEGETQYF. This chain uses TRBV2 with TRBJ2-5, with D unclear. Deletions cut 1 base from V and 5 bases from J, with 2 bases between. The V gene's germline CDR1 is SNHLY and CDR2 FYNNEI. The CDR3 has 11 residues. Full variable domain (remainder filled in from reference TRBV2 and TRBJ2-5): EPEVTQTPSHQVTQMGQEVILRCVPISNHLYFYWYRQILGQKVEFLVSFYNNEISEKSEIFDDQFSVERPDGSNFTLKIRSTKLEDSAMYFCASSEGETQYFGPGTRLLVL.

The gene calls are TRBV27 and TRBJ1-6; no definite D call. V lost 6 bases to trimming and J lost 5 bases, with 5 bases between them. Germline V gene sequence: CDR1 MNHEY, CDR2 SMNVEV (reference sequence). CDR3 length: 12 amino acids. The CDR3 DNA reads TGTGCCAGCAGGAGGGATAATTCACCCCTCCACTTT. This sequence encodes CASRRDNSPLHF.

This chain uses TRBV5-4 with TRBJ2-6; D remains ambiguous. This CDR3 spans 15 amino acids. The ends were cut back, 4 bases at V and 0 bases at J, with 8 bases in the middle. The germline gives CDR1 SGHNT, CDR2 YYREEE (reference sequence). The CDR3 DNA reads as TGTGCCAGCAGCCCTAGAAACTCTGGGGCCAACGTCCTGACTTTC. Translation: CASSPRNSGANVLTF.

The rearrangement joins TRBV7-8 to TRBJ1-1; 8 bases map to TRBD1. The CDR3 consists of 14 residues. Germline CDR1 and CDR2: SGHVS and FQNEAQ. After removal of 5 bases from V and 0 bases from J, the junction contained 2 bases not matched to a gene. CDR3 nucleotides: TGTGCCAGCAGCCGGACAGGGCTGAACACTGAAGCTTTCTTT. It codes for CASSRTGLNTEAFF.

V usage is TRBV28 and J usage is TRBJ1-2; D is unclear. Trimming pared 7 bases from V and 1 base from J, leaving 10 bases between. This CDR3 comprises 13 residues. Germline CDR1 MDHEN, CDR2 SYDVKM. CDR3 region: CASTLAFNYGYTF. The CDR3 bases are TGTGCCAGCACCCTGGCCTTTAACTATGGCTACACCTTC.

V usage is TRBV30 and J usage is TRBJ2-3; 10 bases fit TRBD2. From germline, CDR1 is GTSNPN and CDR2 SVGIG (reference sequence). The CDR3 has 13 residues. The trim removed 8 bases at V and 3 bases at J, leaving 5 bases unmatched. In DNA form, the CDR3 reads TGTGCCCGCAAGCGGGGGGGTACAGATACGCAGTATTTT. Translated: CARKRGGTDTQYF.

The chain uses TRBV18 and TRBJ2-3; D not certain. The germline V and J ends were trimmed by 0 bases and 5 bases, with 6 bases remaining between them. The CDR3 loop spans 13 amino acids. CDR1 and CDR2 from the germline V gene are KGHSH and LQKENI. Here the CDR3 reads CASSPPSEDTQYF. In nucleotides, the CDR3 is TGTGCCAGCTCACCACCAAGTGAAGATACGCAGTATTTT.

The chain carries TRBV30 and TRBJ2-7, with D uncertain. Germline CDR1 reads GTSNPN; CDR2 reads SVGIG (reference sequence). CDR3 length: 11 amino acids. Trimming pared 2 bases from V and 7 bases from J, leaving 9 bases between. This CDR3 reads CAWSKGGEQYF. The CDR3 nucleotides are TGTGCCTGGAGTAAGGGTGGAGAGCAGTACTTC.

The CDR3 loop is CAWDTGTGATDTQYF. DNA for the CDR3: TGTGCCTGGGACACCGGGACAGGGGCGACAGATACGCAGTATTTT. The chain has TRBV30 and TRBJ2-3; the match to TRBD1 covers 10 bases. Germline V lookup: CDR1 GTSNPN, CDR2 SVGIG (reference sequence). V shed 5 bases and J 3 bases; nucleotides not matched to a gene: 8. The CDR3 length is 15 residues.

The chain has TRBV15 and TRBJ2-3; D is uncertain. Germline V gene data show CDR1 as LNHNV and CDR2 as YYDKDF (reference sequence). This CDR3 spans 12 amino acids. V was cut by 5 bases and J by 10 bases, with 13 bases left in between. The CDR3 loop is CATSGTRLAQYF. In DNA form, the CDR3 reads TGTGCCACCAGCGGAACAAGACTGGCGCAGTATTTT.

The chain combines TRBV7-8 with TRBJ2-3; D may match TRBD1 or TRBD2 (5 bases each). The CDR3 totals 15 residues. V lost 2 bases and J lost 5, with 14 bases in between. Germline V lookup: CDR1 SGHVS, CDR2 FQNEAQ. CDR3 sequence: CASSLYVQRGDTQYF. The CDR3 nucleotides are TGTGCCAGCAGCTTATACGTACAGAGGGGAGATACGCAGTATTTT.